Shown below are 5 T cell receptor beta chains from a single sample sequenced in a study of cytomegalovirus exposure and HLA in healthy donors. Researchers ran the PCR with 60 Vbeta and 13 Jbeta primers. Assay used: immunoSEQ multiplex PCR; TCRdb lists only in-frame clones, some missing. The sample yields roughly 110,000 clones, approximately 79% seen once. Sequenced input: PBMCs. The receptors stem from a woman aged 40 to 55 in good health and CMV-seropositive.

The chain couples TRBV25-1 to TRBJ2-3; the match to TRBD1 covers 10 bases. The CDR3 totals 12 residues. V shed 8 bases and J 9 bases; nucleotides not matched to a gene: 5. CDR1 and CDR2 from the germline V gene are MGHDK and SYGVNS. In nucleotides, the CDR3 is TGTGCCAGCGGACAGGGGGGATACACGCAGTATTTT. Protein product: CASGQGGYTQYF.

The gene calls are TRBV5-8 and TRBJ1-2; 7 nucleotides agree with TRBD1. This CDR3 contains 14 residues. Germline V gene lookup returns CDR1 SGHTS and CDR2 YDEGEE. V dropped 1 base and J dropped 3; count of bases not matched to a gene: 3. The DNA of the CDR3 is TGTGCCAGCAGCTTGCGACAGGGAGACTATGGCTACACCTTC. It is translated as CASSLRQGDYGYTF.

The chain has TRBV10-3 and TRBJ1-2; 9 bases agree with TRBD1. The J segment lost 4 bases and the V segment lost 2 bases, leaving 5 bases of the junction unmatched. The V gene's germline CDR1 is ENHRY and CDR2 SYGVKD. CDR3 size: 15 residues. The CDR3 region has the DNA TGTGCCATCAGTGAGGGGACAGGGTATATCTATGGCTACACCTTC. As protein: CAISEGTGYIYGYTF.

J is TRBJ2-3 and V is TRBV4-1; TRBD2 might be the D (5 bases). The CDR3 extends over 16 amino acids. V shed 1 base and J shed 4 bases, with 15 bases lying between them. Germline-derived CDR1 and CDR2 are MGHRA and YSYEKL. CDR3 in amino acids: CASSQVPDSSSDTQYF. The CDR3 DNA follows: TGCGCCAGCAGCCAAGTTCCGGACTCAAGCTCAGATACGCAGTATTTT.

The J gene is TRBJ2-1, the V gene TRBV18; TRBD2 aligns across 9 bases. V shed 3 bases and J 9 bases; nucleotides not matched to a gene: 6. The CDR3 has 14 residues. Germline CDR1 reads KGHSH; CDR2 reads LQKENI. The CDR3 bases are TGTGCCAGCTCACCCGGTCTAGCGGGGATTGAGCAGTTCTTC. It translates to CASSPGLAGIEQFF.